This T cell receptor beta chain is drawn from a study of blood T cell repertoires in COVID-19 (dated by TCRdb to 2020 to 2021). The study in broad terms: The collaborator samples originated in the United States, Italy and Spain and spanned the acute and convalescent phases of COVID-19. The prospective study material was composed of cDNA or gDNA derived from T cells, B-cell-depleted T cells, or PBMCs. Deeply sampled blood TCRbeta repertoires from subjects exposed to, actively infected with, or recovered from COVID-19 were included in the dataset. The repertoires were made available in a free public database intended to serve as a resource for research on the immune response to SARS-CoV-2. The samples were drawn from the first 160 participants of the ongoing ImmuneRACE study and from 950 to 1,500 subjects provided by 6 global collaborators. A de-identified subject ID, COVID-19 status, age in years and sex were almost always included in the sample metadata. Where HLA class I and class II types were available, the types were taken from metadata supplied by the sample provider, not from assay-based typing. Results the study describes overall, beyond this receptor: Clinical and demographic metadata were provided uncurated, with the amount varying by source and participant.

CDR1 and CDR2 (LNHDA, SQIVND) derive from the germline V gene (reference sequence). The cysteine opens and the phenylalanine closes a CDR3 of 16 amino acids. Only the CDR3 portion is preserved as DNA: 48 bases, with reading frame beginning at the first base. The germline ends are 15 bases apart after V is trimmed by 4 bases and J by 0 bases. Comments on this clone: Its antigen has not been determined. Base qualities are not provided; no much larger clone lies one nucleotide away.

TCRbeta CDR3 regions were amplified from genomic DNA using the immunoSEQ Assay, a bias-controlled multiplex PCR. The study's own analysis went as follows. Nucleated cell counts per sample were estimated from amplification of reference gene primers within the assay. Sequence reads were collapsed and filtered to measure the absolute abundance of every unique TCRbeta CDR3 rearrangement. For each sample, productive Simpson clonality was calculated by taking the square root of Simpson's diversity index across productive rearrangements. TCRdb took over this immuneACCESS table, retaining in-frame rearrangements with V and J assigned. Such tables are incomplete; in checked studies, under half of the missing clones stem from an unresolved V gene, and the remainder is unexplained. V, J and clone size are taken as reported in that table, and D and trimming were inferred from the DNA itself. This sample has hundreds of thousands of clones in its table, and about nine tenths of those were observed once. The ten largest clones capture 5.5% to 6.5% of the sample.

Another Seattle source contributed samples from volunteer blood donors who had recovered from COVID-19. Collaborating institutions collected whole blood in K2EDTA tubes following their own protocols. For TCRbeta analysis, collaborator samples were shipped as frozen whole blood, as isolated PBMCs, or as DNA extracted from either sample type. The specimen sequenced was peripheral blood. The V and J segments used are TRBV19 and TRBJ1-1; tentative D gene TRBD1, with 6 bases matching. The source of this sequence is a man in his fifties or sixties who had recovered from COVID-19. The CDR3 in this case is CASSTQGIGMNTEAFF. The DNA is TGTGCCAGTAGTACTCAGGGGATTGGTATGAACACTGAAGCTTTCTTT.